The 15 T cell receptor beta chains given below trace back to one sample, sequenced in a study of blood T cell repertoires in COVID-19. Profiling relied on immunoSEQ multiplex PCR, and the TCRdb table lists in-frame clones only, not all of them. This table has some 300,000 clones, about 87% appearing once. Material: peripheral blood. These receptors came from a man between 65 and 85 years old with acute or convalescent COVID-19.

This chain connects TRBV6-5 to TRBJ1-3; D unresolved. Germline CDR1 and CDR2: MNHEY and SVGAGI. The CDR3 length is 14 residues. The V and J ends lost 9 bases and 0 bases respectively, with 12 bases between them. The CDR3 spells CASRDTHSGNTIYF. CDR3 DNA: TGTGCCAGTCGTGACACACACTCTGGAAACACCATATATTTT.

This clone was picked up one time. The gene calls are TRBV28 and TRBJ1-5; no firm D call. Germline assignment: CDR1 MDHEN and CDR2 SYDVKM. The CDR3 runs to 13 residues. V was clipped by 2 bases and J by 3 bases, with 5 bases between them. The CDR3 coding sequence is TGTGCCAGCAGTTTAGGCACCAATCAGCCCCAGCATTTT. As protein: CASSLGTNQPQHF.

This rearrangement joins TRBV5-8 to TRBJ1-2; the D gene is possibly TRBD1 (5 bases). The CDR3 loop spans 13 amino acids. Germline V lookup: CDR1 SGHTS, CDR2 YDEGEE. Trimming left V 4 bases short and J 8 bases short, with 15 bases between. CDR3 DNA: TGTGCCAGCAGCCGCGGCGGGGGAGCGGGCTACACCTTC. Amino acid sequence: CASSRGGGAGYTF.

This chain connects TRBV30 to TRBJ2-3, with TRBD2 matching 7 bases. Trimming at V came to 4 bases and at J to 5 bases, leaving 3 bases not matched to a gene. Looked up from germline, CDR1 is GTSNPN and CDR2 is SVGIG (reference sequence). This CDR3 has 12 residues. CDR3 in DNA: TGTGCCTGGAACTTAGCGGGAGATACGCAGTATTTT. Protein: CAWNLAGDTQYF.

This clone came up once. This chain connects TRBV2 to TRBJ1-2; D gene ambiguous. V was trimmed by 7 bases and J by 5 bases, leaving 14 bases between them. The germline CDR1 and CDR2 sequences are SNHLY and FYNNEI. The CDR3 extends over 13 amino acids. The CDR3 region has the DNA TGTGCCAGCATTGGCGGGCTGAATTATGGCTACACCTTC. It specifies CASIGGLNYGYTF. The variable domain in full, with the rest retrieved from reference TRBV2 and TRBJ1-2, is EPEVTQTPSHQVTQMGQEVILRCVPISNHLYFYWYRQILGQKVEFLVSFYNNEISEKSEIFDDQFSVERPDGSNFTLKIRSTKLEDSAMYFCASIGGLNYGYTFGSGTRLTVV.

This clone has a single count. The chain combines TRBV9 with TRBJ1-3, with a tentative D call TRBD1 (5 bases). The CDR3 covers 17 residues. Germline CDR1 and CDR2: SGDLS and YYNGEE. V lost 3 bases, J lost 4 bases, and 20 bases lay in between. The CDR3: CASSGPGTLLGGNTIYF. CDR3 DNA sequence: TGTGCCAGCAGCGGGCCCGGGACTCTCCTTGGAGGAAACACCATATATTTT. The variable domain in full, completed from reference TRBV9 and TRBJ1-3, reads DSGVTQTPKHLITATGQRVTLRCSPRSGDLSVYWYQQSLDQGLQFLIQYYNGEERAKGNILERFSAQQFPDLHSELNLSSLELGDSALYFCASSGPGTLLGGNTIYFGEGSWLTVV.

The chain combines TRBV25-1 with TRBJ2-7; 10 bases line up with TRBD1. The CDR3 has 16 residues. V was pared by 3 bases and J by 2 bases, with 7 bases of the junction left unmatched. Germline assignment: CDR1 MGHDK and CDR2 SYGVNS. CDR3 in amino acids: CASSDTGTGDTYEQYF. CDR3 nucleotide sequence: TGTGCCAGCAGTGATACCGGGACAGGGGATACCTACGAGCAGTACTTC.

The chain has TRBV9 and TRBJ2-2; TRBD1 might be the D (5 bases). The CDR3 has 16 residues. V lost 0 bases and J lost 3, with 12 bases in between. Germline CDR1 reads SGDLS; CDR2 reads YYNGEE. The CDR3 here is CASSVGRVRDTGELFF. The CDR3 DNA reads TGTGCCAGCAGCGTAGGCAGGGTTCGGGACACCGGGGAGCTGTTTTTT.

The rearrangement links TRBV18 to TRBJ2-3; TRBD2 aligns across 13 bases. This CDR3 has 17 residues. J was trimmed by 6 bases and V by 3 bases; bases with no gene match: 9. CDR1 is KGHSH and CDR2 is LQKENI in the germline V gene. The CDR3 sequence is CASSPTPGLAGRDTQYF. The CDR3 DNA follows: TGTGCCAGCTCACCTACCCCGGGACTAGCGGGGCGGGATACGCAGTATTTT. Full variable domain (missing parts from reference TRBV18 and TRBJ2-3): NAGVMQNPRHLVRRRGQEARLRCSPMKGHSHVYWYRQLPEEGLKFMVYLQKENIIDESGMPKERFSAEFPKEGPSILRIQQVVRGDSAAYFCASSPTPGLAGRDTQYFGPGTRLTVL.

This rearrangement joins TRBV5-6 to TRBJ2-3, with unresolved D. This CDR3 has 13 amino acids. Germline values: CDR1 SGHDT, CDR2 YYEEEE. With 3 bases removed from V and 3 bases from J, the gap between germline ends came to 8 bases. CDR3 region: CASSSVETDTQYF. DNA for the CDR3: TGTGCCAGCAGCTCGGTGGAGACAGATACGCAGTATTTT.

V and J are TRBV5-1 and TRBJ2-7, with a possible D match to TRBD1 (6 bases). The CDR3 has 12 amino acids. The V end was cut by 4 bases, the J end by 5 bases, with 10 bases between. Germline-derived CDR1 and CDR2 are SGHRS and YFSETQ. CDR3 loop: CASSPGDNEQYF. The CDR3 DNA follows: TGCGCCAGCAGCCCCGGGGACAACGAGCAGTACTTC.

The V call is TRBV19, the J call TRBJ2-2, with D possibly matching TRBD1 (6 bases). Germline CDR1 LNHDA, CDR2 SQIVND (reference sequence). The CDR3 is 16 residues long. The V gene lost 4 bases and the J gene lost 5 bases, with 17 bases spanning the gap. The CDR3 spells CASSRYREGGTGELFF. DNA of the CDR3: TGTGCCAGTAGTAGGTACAGGGAAGGGGGAACCGGGGAGCTGTTTTTT.

The chain is built from TRBV7-8 and TRBJ2-5; 9 bases agree with TRBD1. The CDR3 covers 14 residues. V dropped 1 base and J dropped 7; count of bases not matched to a gene: 4. CDR1 is SGHVS, CDR2 FQNEAQ, per germline. Here the CDR3 DNA reads TGTGCCAGCAGCTTAGGGGACAGGGACGGGACCCAGTACTTC. It is translated as CASSLGDRDGTQYF.

The chain carries TRBV4-3 and TRBJ2-4; possibly TRBD2 for D (6 bases). Germline V gene lookup returns CDR1 LGHNA and CDR2 YSLEER. V gave up 1 base and J gave up 6 bases, with 16 bases separating them. This CDR3 spans 16 amino acids. The CDR3 protein is CASSQVGRGFGNIQYF. In DNA form, the CDR3 reads TGCGCCAGCAGCCAAGTCGGTCGGGGGTTCGGAAACATTCAGTACTTC.

The gene calls are TRBV28 and TRBJ1-2; 7 nucleotides align to TRBD1. This CDR3 is built from 14 residues. Per the germline V gene, CDR1 is MDHEN and CDR2 is SYDVKM. The V and J ends lost 6 bases and 4 bases, in that order; junction bases with no gene match: 8. The CDR3 DNA is TGTGCCAGCAGCCGTAGACAGGGACCCTATGGCTACACCTTC. As protein: CASSRRQGPYGYTF.